This is a list of T cell receptor beta chains from one sample in a study of T-cell reconstitution after alpha-beta-depleted transplantation in children. TCRdb ran MiXCR on the PCR reads and lists one entry per CDR3 protein. Altogether about 200,000 distinct CDR3 sequences are present, about 15% being singletons, with the ten largest covering 13%. The sample was PBMCs from the stem cell graft donor, taken from the stem cell graft. The receptors were sampled from a human donor who donated a stem cell graft to a child with acute lymphoblastic leukemia. The CDR3 runs from the conserved cysteine through the conserved F or W. Each record gives: clone size, J gene, D gene, V gene, CDR3 DNA, CDR3 protein. A D gene is named only where the DNA matches it firmly. Not all rows give a size; the values are once, few, many and, for expanded clones, a class.

many | TRBJ2-1 | . | TRBV10-3 | TGTGCCATCAGTGAGACAGCCGAGTACAATGAGCAGTTCTTC | CAISETAEYNEQFF
. | TRBJ2-1 | . | TRBV5-1 | TGCGCCAGCAGCCCCCTGGTGGGAGAAAATAAGCAGTTCTTC | CASSPLVGENKQFF
many | TRBJ1-6 | . | TRBV20-1 | TGCAGTGCCAAGAACAGCGGCTCCTATAATTCACCCCTCCACTTT | CSAKNSGSYNSPLHF
many | TRBJ2-7 | TRBD1 | TRBV24-1 | TGTGCCACCAGTGCCCCGGGACAGGGGTCCTACGAGCAGTACTTC | CATSAPGQGSYEQYF
many | TRBJ2-5 | . | TRBV16 | TGTGCCAGCAGCCGCGACGCGGTTCGAGAAGAGACCCAGTACTTC | CASSRDAVREETQYF
many | TRBJ1-1 | TRBD1 | TRBV10-3 | TGTGCCATCAGGGAGACAGGGGGGAAGGCTGAAGCTTTCTTT | CAIRETGGKAEAFF
many | TRBJ1-4 | . | TRBV4-1 | TGCGCCAGCAGCCAAGATCGGGCGGCAAATGAAAAACTGTTTTTT | CASSQDRAANEKLFF
. | TRBJ2-3 | . | TRBV7-6 | TGTGCCAGCAGCTCATTTGGGGTGGGCCCAGATACGCAGTATTTT | CASSSFGVGPDTQYF
many | TRBJ2-5 | TRBD2 | TRBV29-1 | TGCAGCGTTTCCACTAGCGGACAAGAGACCCAGTACTTC | CSVSTSGQETQYF
few | TRBJ2-1 | TRBD2 | TRBV7-8 | TGTGCCAGCAGCTCCCCGTATAGCGGGAGGGGGTCCTACAATGAGCAGTTCTTC | CASSSPYSGRGSYNEQFF
many | TRBJ2-7 | TRBD1 | TRBV6-1 | TGTGCCAGCAGTCTAACAGGGGACCCTTGGGAGCAGTACTTC | CASSLTGDPWEQYF
many | TRBJ1-2 | . | TRBV5-1 | TGCGCCAGCAGCTTGGCCGTGGGAACTAACTATGGCTACACCTTC | CASSLAVGTNYGYTF
many | TRBJ1-4 | . | TRBV10-2 | TGCGCCAGCAGGGAGGGCAGGGAGAATGAAAAACTGTTTTTT | CASREGRENEKLFF
many | TRBJ2-1 | TRBD2 | TRBV6-5 | TGTGCCAGCACCCGGTCTAGCGGGTTTGAGCAGTTCTTC | CASTRSSGFEQFF
. | TRBJ2-5 | TRBD1 | TRBV10-2 | TGCGCCAGCACGGAAAGACAGGGAAAGGATCGGATGGTTGGGGCCCAGTACTTC | CASTERQGKDRMVGAQYF
many | TRBJ1-6 | . | TRBV5-1 | TGCGCCAGCAGCCAAGGCCCGGGACCGAGTAATTCACCCCTCCACTTT | CASSQGPGPSNSPLHF
many | TRBJ2-3 | TRBD2 | TRBV19 | TGTGCCAGTAGTAGGCTACTAGCGGGAGTCGGGGATACGCAGTATTTT | CASSRLLAGVGDTQYF
many | TRBJ2-2 | TRBD1 | TRBV12-3/TRBV12-4 | TGTGCCAGCAGACGTAAACAGGGGGCGACCGGGGAGCTGTTTTTT | CASRRKQGATGELFF
many | TRBJ1-1 | . | TRBV27 | TGTGCCAGCAGTTCAATAGAGGGGCCCGAAGCTTTCTTT | CASSSIEGPEAFF
many | TRBJ1-3 | . | TRBV6-1 | TGTGCCAGCAGTCAAGACCCTCCTATCTTCTCTGGAAACACCATATATTTT | CASSQDPPIFSGNTIYF
many | TRBJ2-4 | . | TRBV20-1 | TGCAGTGCTAGAGATACGGCAGGGAGCGCCAAAAACATTCAGTACTTC | CSARDTAGSAKNIQYF
many | TRBJ1-2 | . | TRBV12-3/TRBV12-4 | TGTGCCAGCAGTTTAGCGGTCGGTGGCTACACCTTC | CASSLAVGGYTF
many | TRBJ2-2 | TRBD2 | TRBV7-8 | TGTGCCAGCAGCTTAAATCGAGCGGGAGGGCCGAACACCGGGGAGCTGTTTTTT | CASSLNRAGGPNTGELFF
many | TRBJ2-2 | TRBD2 | TRBV4-1 | TGCGCCAGCAGCCAAGGTGTGGGACTAGTTCCCGGGGAGCTGTTTTTT | CASSQGVGLVPGELFF
many | TRBJ2-3 | . | TRBV7-2 | TGTGCCAGCAGCTCCTACATGAGCACAGATACGCAGTATTTT | CASSSYMSTDTQYF
many | TRBJ2-5 | TRBD2 | TRBV20-1 | TGCAGTGCTATTGATAGCGGGAGAGGGGAGACCCAGTACTTC | CSAIDSGRGETQYF
. | TRBJ2-7 | TRBD2 | TRBV12-3/TRBV12-4 | TGTGCCAGCAGTTTACGGATCGCGGGGGGGCTAGCGGCCCACCCTCGGGGGACCTACGAGCAGTACTTC | CASSLRIAGGLAAHPRGTYEQYF
. | TRBJ2-5 | . | TRBV20-1 | TGCAGTGCTAGCGGGAGAACGGAGACCCAGTACTTC | CSASGRTETQYF
many | TRBJ2-3 | . | TRBV20-1 | TGCAGTGCTAGAGTGATGACCTGGGACTTGCTCACAGATACGCAGTATTTT | CSARVMTWDLLTDTQYF
many | TRBJ2-3 | TRBD1 | TRBV5-1 | TGCGCCAGCAGCTTGCCGGGACAGGCTAGCACAGATACGCAGTATTTT | CASSLPGQASTDTQYF
. | TRBJ2-7 | TRBD2 | TRBV9 | TGTGCCAGCAGCGTAGCACTAGCGGGAGGCGGCAACGAGCAGTACTTC | CASSVALAGGGNEQYF